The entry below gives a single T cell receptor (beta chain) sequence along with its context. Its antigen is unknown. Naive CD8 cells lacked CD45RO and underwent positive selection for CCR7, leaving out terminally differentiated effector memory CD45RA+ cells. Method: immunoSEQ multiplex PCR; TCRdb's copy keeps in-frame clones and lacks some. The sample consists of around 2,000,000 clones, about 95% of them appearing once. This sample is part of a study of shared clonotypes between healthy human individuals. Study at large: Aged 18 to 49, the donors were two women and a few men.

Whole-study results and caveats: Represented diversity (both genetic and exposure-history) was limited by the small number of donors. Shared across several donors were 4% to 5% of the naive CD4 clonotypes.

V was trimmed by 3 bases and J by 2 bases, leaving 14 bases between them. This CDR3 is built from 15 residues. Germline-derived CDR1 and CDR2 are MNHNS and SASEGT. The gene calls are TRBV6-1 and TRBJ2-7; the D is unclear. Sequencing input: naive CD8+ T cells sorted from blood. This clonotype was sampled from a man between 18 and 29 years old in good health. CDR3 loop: CASSEGLDTAYEQYF. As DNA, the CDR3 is TGTGCCAGCAGTGAGGGTCTCGACACAGCCTACGAGCAGTACTTC.